The sequence of this T cell receptor (beta chain) was determined in a study of lymphopenia after photon versus proton radiotherapy. Study outcomes and limitations: Better survival with proton therapy was suggested as possible, not demonstrated. In patients who died, overall survival fell as post-nadir TCR diversity dropped more.

The V gene's germline CDR1 is LGHNA and CDR2 YSLEER. V was clipped by 5 bases and J by 0 bases, with 13 bases between them. The CDR3 totals 15 residues. Clones were sequenced by immunoSEQ multiplex PCR, and TCRdb holds only the in-frame ones, with some missing. The data contain 70,000 or so clones, 92% of them seen just once; the ten biggest clones take up about 2.2%. Regarding this clone: Its cognate antigen is unknown.

The sample in question was peripheral blood, obtained from a patient treated with photon-based radiotherapy. The receptor was derived from a middle-aged woman with cholangiocarcinoma. V and J are TRBV4-3 and TRBJ1-1, with a tentative D call TRBD1 (5 bases). The CDR3 is CASSYSGTMNTEAFF. The CDR3 region has the DNA TGCGCCAGCAGCTACTCTGGGACGATGAACACTGAAGCTTTCTTT.